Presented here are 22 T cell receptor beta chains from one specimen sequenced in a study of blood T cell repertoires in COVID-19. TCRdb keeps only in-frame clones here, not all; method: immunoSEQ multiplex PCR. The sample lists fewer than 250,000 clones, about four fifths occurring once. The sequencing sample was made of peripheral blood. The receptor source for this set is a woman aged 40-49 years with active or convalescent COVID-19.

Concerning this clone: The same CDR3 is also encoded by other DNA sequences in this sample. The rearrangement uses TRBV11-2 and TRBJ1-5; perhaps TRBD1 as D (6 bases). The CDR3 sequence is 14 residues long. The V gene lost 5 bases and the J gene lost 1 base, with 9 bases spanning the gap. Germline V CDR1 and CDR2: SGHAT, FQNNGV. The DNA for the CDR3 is TGTGCCAGCAGCCCGGACAGCAGCAATCAGCCCCAGCATTTT. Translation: CASSPDSSNQPQHF. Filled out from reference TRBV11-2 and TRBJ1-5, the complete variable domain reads EAGVAQSPRYKIIEKRQSVAFWCNPISGHATLYWYQQILGQGPKLLIQFQNNGVVDDSQLPKDRFSAERLKGVDSTLKIQPAKLEDSAVYLCASSPDSSNQPQHFGDGTRLSIL.

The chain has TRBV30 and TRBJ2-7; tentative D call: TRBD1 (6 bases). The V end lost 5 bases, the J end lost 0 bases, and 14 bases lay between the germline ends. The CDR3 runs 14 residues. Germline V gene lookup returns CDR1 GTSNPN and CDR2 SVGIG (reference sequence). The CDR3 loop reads CAWGTGTLSYEQYF. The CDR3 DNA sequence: TGTGCCTGGGGAACCGGGACACTCTCCTACGAGCAGTACTTC.

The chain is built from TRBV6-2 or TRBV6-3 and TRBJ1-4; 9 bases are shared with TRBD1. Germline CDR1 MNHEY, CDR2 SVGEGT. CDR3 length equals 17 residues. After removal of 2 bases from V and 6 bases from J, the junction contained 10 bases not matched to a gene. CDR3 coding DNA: TGTGCCAGCAGTTACCCGGACAGGGGAAGTGTTGATGAAAAACTGTTTTTT. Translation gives CASSYPDRGSVDEKLFF.

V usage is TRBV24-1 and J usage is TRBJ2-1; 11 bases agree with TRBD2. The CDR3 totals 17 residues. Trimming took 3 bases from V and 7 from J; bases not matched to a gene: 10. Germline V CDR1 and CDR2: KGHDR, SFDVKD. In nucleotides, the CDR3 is TGTGCCACCAGTGATGCTACCGGGACTAGCGGCCTTAATGAGCAGTTCTTC. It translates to CATSDATGTSGLNEQFF.

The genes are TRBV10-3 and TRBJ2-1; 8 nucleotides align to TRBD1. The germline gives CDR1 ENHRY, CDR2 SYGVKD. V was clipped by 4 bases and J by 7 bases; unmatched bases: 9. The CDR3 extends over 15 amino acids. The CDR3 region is CAISADRGLWNEQFF. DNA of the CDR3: TGTGCCATCAGTGCCGACAGGGGCCTTTGGAATGAGCAGTTCTTC.

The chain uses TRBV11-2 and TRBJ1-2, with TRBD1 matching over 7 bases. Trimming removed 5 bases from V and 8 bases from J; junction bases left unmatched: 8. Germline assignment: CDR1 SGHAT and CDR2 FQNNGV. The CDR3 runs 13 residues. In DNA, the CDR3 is TGTGCCAGCAGCCCCGACAGGGAGTGGGGCTACACCTTC. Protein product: CASSPDREWGYTF.

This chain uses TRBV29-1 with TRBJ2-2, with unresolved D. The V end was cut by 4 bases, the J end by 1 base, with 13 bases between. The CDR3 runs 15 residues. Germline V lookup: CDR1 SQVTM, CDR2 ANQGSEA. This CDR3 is CSVVFGQLNTGELFF. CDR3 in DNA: TGCAGCGTTGTGTTTGGGCAGCTGAACACCGGGGAGCTGTTTTTT.

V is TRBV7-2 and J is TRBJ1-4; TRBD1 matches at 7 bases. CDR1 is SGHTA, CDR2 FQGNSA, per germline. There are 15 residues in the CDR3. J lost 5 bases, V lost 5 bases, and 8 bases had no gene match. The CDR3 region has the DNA TGTGCCAGCAGCCAGATGACAGGGAAGAATGAAAAACTGTTTTTT. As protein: CASSQMTGKNEKLFF.

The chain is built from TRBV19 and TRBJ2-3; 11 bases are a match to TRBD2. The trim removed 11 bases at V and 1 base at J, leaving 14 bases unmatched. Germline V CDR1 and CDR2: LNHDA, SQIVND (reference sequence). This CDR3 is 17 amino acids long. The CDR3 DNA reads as TGTGCCTCCGTAAGGGTAGCGGGGGGGCCGGGCACAGATACGCAGTATTTT. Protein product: CASVRVAGGPGTDTQYF.

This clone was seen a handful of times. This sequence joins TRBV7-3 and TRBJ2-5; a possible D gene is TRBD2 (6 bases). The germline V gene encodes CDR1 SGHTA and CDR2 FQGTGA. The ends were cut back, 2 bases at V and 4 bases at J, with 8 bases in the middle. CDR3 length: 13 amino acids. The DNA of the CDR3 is TGTGCCAGCAGCTTACGGCGGGGAGAGACCCAGTACTTC. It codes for CASSLRRGETQYF.

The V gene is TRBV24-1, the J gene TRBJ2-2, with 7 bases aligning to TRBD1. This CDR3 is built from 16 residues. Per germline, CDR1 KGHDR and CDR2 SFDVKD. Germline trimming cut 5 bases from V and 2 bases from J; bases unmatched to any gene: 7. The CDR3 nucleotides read TGTGCCACCAGTGTACCCGGGACAGCCAACACCGGGGAGCTGTTTTTT. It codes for CATSVPGTANTGELFF.

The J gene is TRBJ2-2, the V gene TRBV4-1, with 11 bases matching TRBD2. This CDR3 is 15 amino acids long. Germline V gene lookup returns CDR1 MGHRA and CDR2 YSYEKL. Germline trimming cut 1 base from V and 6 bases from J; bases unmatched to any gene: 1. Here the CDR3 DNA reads TGCGCCAGCAGCCAAGGACTAGCGGGATCCGGGGAGCTGTTTTTT. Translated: CASSQGLAGSGELFF.

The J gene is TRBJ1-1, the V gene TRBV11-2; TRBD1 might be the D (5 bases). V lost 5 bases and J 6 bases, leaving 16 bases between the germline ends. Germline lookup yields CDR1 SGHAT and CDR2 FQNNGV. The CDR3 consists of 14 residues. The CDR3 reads CASSAPQGSAEAFF. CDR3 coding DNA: TGTGCCAGCAGCGCACCTCAGGGAAGCGCTGAAGCTTTCTTT.

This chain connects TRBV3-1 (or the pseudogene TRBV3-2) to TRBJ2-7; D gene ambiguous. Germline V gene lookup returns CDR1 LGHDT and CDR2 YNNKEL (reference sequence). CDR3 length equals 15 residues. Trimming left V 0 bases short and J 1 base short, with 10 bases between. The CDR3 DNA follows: TGTGCCAGCAGCCAAGATCATATCAGTTCCTACGAGCAGTACTTC. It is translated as CASSQDHISSYEQYF.

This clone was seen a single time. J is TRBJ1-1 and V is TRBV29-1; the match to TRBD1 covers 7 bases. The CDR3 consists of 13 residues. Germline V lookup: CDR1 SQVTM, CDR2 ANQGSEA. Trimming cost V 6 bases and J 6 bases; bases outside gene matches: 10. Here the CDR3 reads CSVKTGTVSEAFF. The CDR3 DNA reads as TGCAGCGTGAAGACAGGGACGGTCTCTGAAGCTTTCTTT.

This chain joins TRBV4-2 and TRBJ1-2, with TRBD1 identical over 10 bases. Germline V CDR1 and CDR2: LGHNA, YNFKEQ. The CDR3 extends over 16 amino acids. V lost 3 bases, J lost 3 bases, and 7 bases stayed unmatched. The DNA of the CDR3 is TGTGCCAGCAGCCAGGCCCGGGACAGGGGTCACTATGGCTACACCTTC. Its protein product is CASSQARDRGHYGYTF.

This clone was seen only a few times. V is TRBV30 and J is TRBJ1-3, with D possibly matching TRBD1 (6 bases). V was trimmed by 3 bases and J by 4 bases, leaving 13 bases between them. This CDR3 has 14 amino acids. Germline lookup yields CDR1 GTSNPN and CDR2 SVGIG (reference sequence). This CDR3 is CAWRIQGRGNTIYF. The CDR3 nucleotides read TGTGCCTGGAGGATACAGGGACGCGGAAACACCATATATTTT.

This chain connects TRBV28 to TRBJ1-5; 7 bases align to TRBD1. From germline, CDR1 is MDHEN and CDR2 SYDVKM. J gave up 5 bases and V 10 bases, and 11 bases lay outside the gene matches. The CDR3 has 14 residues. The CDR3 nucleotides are TGTGCCACCCAAACAGGGGTCGCTCATCAGCCCCAGCATTTT. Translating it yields CATQTGVAHQPQHF.

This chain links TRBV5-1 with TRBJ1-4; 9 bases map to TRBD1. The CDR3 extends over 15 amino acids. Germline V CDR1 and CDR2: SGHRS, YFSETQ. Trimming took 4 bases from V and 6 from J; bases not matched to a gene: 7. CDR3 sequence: CASSARGQGYEKLFF. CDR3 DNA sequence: TGCGCCAGCAGCGCCAGGGGACAGGGATATGAAAAACTGTTTTTT.

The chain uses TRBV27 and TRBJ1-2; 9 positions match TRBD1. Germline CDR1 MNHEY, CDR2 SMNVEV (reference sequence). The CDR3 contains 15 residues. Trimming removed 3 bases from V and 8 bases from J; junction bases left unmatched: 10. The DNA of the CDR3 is TGTGCCAGCAGTTTTAGGGGACAGGGTCTATCAGGCTACACCTTC. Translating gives CASSFRGQGLSGYTF.

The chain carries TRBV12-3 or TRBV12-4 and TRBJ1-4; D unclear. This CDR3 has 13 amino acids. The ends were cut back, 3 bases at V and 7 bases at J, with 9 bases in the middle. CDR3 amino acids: CASSLRAREKLFF. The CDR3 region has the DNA TGTGCCAGCAGTTTGAGAGCGCGTGAAAAACTGTTTTTT.

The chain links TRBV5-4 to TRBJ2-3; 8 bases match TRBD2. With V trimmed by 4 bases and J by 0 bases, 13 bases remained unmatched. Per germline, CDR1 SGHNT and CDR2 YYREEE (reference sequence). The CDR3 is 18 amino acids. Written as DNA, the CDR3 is TGTGCCAGCAGCCCTTCCCTAGCGGGCTTATCTAGCACAGATACGCAGTATTTT. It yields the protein CASSPSLAGLSSTDTQYF.